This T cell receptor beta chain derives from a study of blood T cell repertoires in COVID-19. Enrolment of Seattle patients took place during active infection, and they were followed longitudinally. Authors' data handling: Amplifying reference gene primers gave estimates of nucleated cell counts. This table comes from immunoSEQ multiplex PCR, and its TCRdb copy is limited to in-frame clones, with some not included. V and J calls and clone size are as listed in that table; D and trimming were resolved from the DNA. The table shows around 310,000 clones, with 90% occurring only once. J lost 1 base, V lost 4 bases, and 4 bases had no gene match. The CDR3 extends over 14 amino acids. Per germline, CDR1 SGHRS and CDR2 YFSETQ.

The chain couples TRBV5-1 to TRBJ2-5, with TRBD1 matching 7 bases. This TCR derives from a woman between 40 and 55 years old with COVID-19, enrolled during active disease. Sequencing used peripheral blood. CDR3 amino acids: CASSAGDSQETQYF. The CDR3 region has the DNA TGCGCCAGCAGCGCCGGGGACAGCCAAGAGACCCAGTACTTC.